The clone carrying this T cell receptor (beta chain) was counted only a few times. Germline V CDR1 and CDR2: SQVTM, ANQGSEA. This CDR3 has 13 amino acids. The ends were cut back, 1 base at V and 5 bases at J, with 11 bases in the middle. The data were taken from a study of T-cell reconstitution after alpha-beta-depleted transplantation in children. Library preparation (for TCRbeta) was performed with unique molecular identifiers. TCRdb processed the PCR reads anew with MiXCR; each CDR3 protein has one entry. The table shows around 600,000 distinct CDR3 sequences, with over 9.5% occurring only once. The gene calls are TRBV29-1 and TRBJ1-2; D perhaps matches TRBD1 (5 bases). Source: PBMCs from the stem cell graft donor, taken from the stem cell graft. This receptor was identified in a human donor who donated a stem cell graft to a child with acute myeloid leukemia. The CDR3 spells CSVEGGSRYGYTF. The CDR3 nucleotides are TGCAGCGTTGAAGGGGGGAGCAGGTATGGCTACACCTTC.